This T cell receptor (beta chain) was captured in a study of T cell changes during pregnancy in multiple sclerosis. CDR1 MNHEY and CDR2 SVGAGI come from the germline V gene. V lost 2 bases and J lost 8, with 7 bases in between. The CDR3 has 12 residues. TCRdb's copy holds only in-frame clones and misses some; the assay was immunoSEQ multiplex PCR. The sample consists of 20,000 to 25,000 clones, 80% to 90% of them appearing once. This TCR derives from a female donor in good health, enrolled as a control in a pregnancy study. J is TRBJ2-1 and V is TRBV6-5; a possible D gene is TRBD2 (6 bases). Specimen: CD8+ T cells from peripheral blood mononuclear cells, collected in the first trimester of pregnancy. The CDR3 here is CASSYGGYEQFF. In nucleotides, the CDR3 is TGTGCCAGCAGTTACGGGGGGTATGAGCAGTTCTTC.